Each of the 30 T cell receptor beta chains below was sequenced from the same sample in a study of blood T cell repertoires in COVID-19. Sequencing used immunoSEQ multiplex PCR; TCRdb keeps in-frame clones, though not all of them. The table lists around 25,000 clones, around 89% of them singletons. The sample was peripheral blood. All receptors derive from a man between 65 and 80 years old with acute or convalescent COVID-19.

The gene calls are TRBV5-1 and TRBJ2-1; 9 bases line up with TRBD2. Trimming cost V 0 bases and J 5 bases; bases outside gene matches: 3. The CDR3 is 15 residues long. Germline CDR1 is SGHRS and CDR2 is YFSETQ. The CDR3 sequence is CASSLAASGDNEQFF. The CDR3 coding sequence is TGCGCCAGCAGCTTGGCGGCTAGCGGGGACAATGAGCAGTTCTTC.

The chain combines TRBV24-1 with TRBJ2-3; TRBD2 is a possible D gene (5 bases). The CDR3 extends over 15 amino acids. The V end was cut by 0 bases, the J end by 2 bases, with 8 bases between. CDR1 is KGHDR and CDR2 is SFDVKD in the germline V gene. The CDR3 loop is CATSDLGGYTDTQYF. CDR3 in DNA: TGTGCCACCAGTGATTTGGGCGGGTACACAGATACGCAGTATTTT.

CDR3 region: CASSGRGGTGGTDTQYF. The CDR3 nucleotides read TGTGCCAGCAGTGGGCGAGGAGGGACAGGGGGCACAGATACGCAGTATTTT. This chain joins TRBV6-1 and TRBJ2-3; 10 bases align to TRBD1. Germline trimming cut 4 bases from V and 1 base from J; bases unmatched to any gene: 8. The germline V gene encodes CDR1 MNHNS and CDR2 SASEGT. This CDR3 is 17 amino acids long.

The rearrangement links TRBV5-6 to TRBJ2-5; 7 bases align to TRBD1. The V gene end was trimmed by 4 bases and the J gene end by 5 bases; junction bases not matched to a gene: 8. Germline V lookup: CDR1 SGHDT, CDR2 YYEEEE. The CDR3 is 14 amino acids. CDR3 residues: CASSGETGTETQYF. The DNA for the CDR3 is TGTGCCAGCAGCGGCGAGACAGGGACGGAGACCCAGTACTTC.

The rearrangement joins TRBV11-2 to TRBJ2-1; TRBD2 matches at 9 bases. The CDR3 is 18 residues long. CDR1 is SGHAT and CDR2 is FQNNGV in the germline V gene. After removal of 2 bases from V and 4 bases from J, the junction contained 12 bases not matched to a gene. CDR3 loop: CASSLSISDAGGYNEQFF. Written as DNA, the CDR3 is TGTGCCAGCAGCTTATCTATATCCGATGCGGGAGGGTACAATGAGCAGTTCTTC.

The genes are TRBV19 and TRBJ1-5; possible D gene TRBD1, 6 bases. The CDR3 is 14 residues long. V dropped 10 bases and J dropped 3 bases, with 16 bases sitting between them. CDR1 is LNHDA, CDR2 SQIVND, per germline (reference sequence). The CDR3 bases are TGTGCCACCTTAGACGGACAGCCCAATCAGCCCCAGCATTTT. It codes for CATLDGQPNQPQHF. Based on the CDR3 plus reference TRBV19 and TRBJ1-5, the full variable domain is DGGITQSPKYLFRKEGQNVTLSCEQNLNHDAMYWYRQDPGQGLRLIYYSQIVNDFQKGDIAEGYSVSREKKESFPLTVTSAQKNPTAFYLCATLDGQPNQPQHFGDGTRLSIL.

J is TRBJ2-7 and V is TRBV7-6; D is perhaps TRBD2 (6 bases). Germline V gives CDR1 SGHVS, CDR2 FNYEAQ. The CDR3 has 15 residues. V was shortened by 3 bases and J by 5 bases, with 17 bases between the two germline ends. CDR3 sequence: CASSLAGTAGDEQYF. The DNA for the CDR3 is TGTGCCAGCAGCTTGGCCGGGACTGCAGGTGACGAGCAGTACTTC.

V and J are TRBV11-2 and TRBJ1-6; D not certain. Trimming took 0 bases from V and 0 from J, leaving 9 bases between them. Looked up from germline, CDR1 is SGHAT and CDR2 is FQNNGV. This CDR3 comprises 17 residues. The CDR3 protein is CASSLDPGSSYNSPLHF. As DNA, the CDR3 is TGTGCCAGCAGCTTAGATCCGGGGAGCTCCTATAATTCACCCCTCCACTTT.

The genes are TRBV11-2 and TRBJ2-1, with 11 nucleotides matching TRBD2. Trimming cost V 5 bases and J 0 bases; bases outside gene matches: 9. Germline values: CDR1 SGHAT, CDR2 FQNNGV. The CDR3 spans 18 residues. Written as DNA, the CDR3 is TGTGCCAGCAGCCTCACGGGACTAGCGGTTAGCTCCTACAATGAGCAGTTCTTC. Amino acid sequence: CASSLTGLAVSSYNEQFF.

The chain is built from TRBV7-9 and TRBJ1-5, with 7 positions matching TRBD1. The J segment lost 1 base and the V segment lost 1 base, leaving 1 base of the junction unmatched. CDR1 and CDR2 from the germline V gene are SEHNR and FQNEAQ (reference sequence). CDR3 length equals 15 residues. The CDR3 loop is CASSLEGGSNQPQHF. For the CDR3, the DNA is TGTGCCAGCAGCTTAGAAGGGGGCAGCAATCAGCCCCAGCATTTT. The whole variable domain, filled in from reference TRBV7-9 and TRBJ1-5, reads DTGVSQNPRHKITKRGQNVTFRCDPISEHNRLYWYRQTLGQGPEFLTYFQNEAQLEKSRLLSDRFSAERPKGSFSTLEIQRTEQGDSAMYLCASSLEGGSNQPQHFGDGTRLSIL.

The gene calls are TRBV27 and TRBJ1-5; D is perhaps TRBD1 (5 bases). This CDR3 is built from 12 residues. The V and J ends lost 6 bases and 6 bases respectively, with 9 bases between them. Germline V gene data show CDR1 as MNHEY and CDR2 as SMNVEV (reference sequence). CDR3 in DNA: TGTGCCAGCAGCAGGGTTGGTCAGCCCCAGCATTTT. It translates to CASSRVGQPQHF.

The V call is TRBV11-2, the J call TRBJ1-1; D unclear. Looked up from germline, CDR1 is SGHAT and CDR2 is FQNNGV. There are 14 residues in the CDR3. V gave up 5 bases and J gave up 3 bases, with 13 bases separating them. The CDR3 nucleotides read TGTGCCAGCAGCGCGGCGGCCCAGTACACTGAAGCTTTCTTT. Encoded protein: CASSAAAQYTEAFF.

The V gene is TRBV9, the J gene TRBJ2-1; 8 nucleotides align to TRBD1. Trimming removed 1 base from V and 1 base from J; junction bases left unmatched: 1. The germline CDR1 and CDR2 sequences are SGDLS and YYNGEE. The CDR3 totals 15 residues. CDR3 DNA sequence: TGTGCCAGCAGCGTAACAGGGGGTTCCTACAATGAGCAGTTCTTC. Encoded protein: CASSVTGGSYNEQFF.

This rearrangement joins TRBV24-1 to TRBJ2-7; 11 bases fit TRBD1. Germline V lookup: CDR1 KGHDR, CDR2 SFDVKD. CDR3 length equals 17 residues. Germline trimming cut 5 bases from V and 0 bases from J; bases unmatched to any gene: 8. CDR3 protein: CATSAAPGTGGSYEQYF. Written as DNA, the CDR3 is TGTGCCACCAGTGCCGCTCCGGGGACAGGGGGCTCCTACGAGCAGTACTTC.

The chain recombines TRBV27 with TRBJ1-1; 8 bases match TRBD1. The CDR3 covers 15 residues. The germline V gene encodes CDR1 MNHEY and CDR2 SMNVEV (reference sequence). The ends lost 6 bases at V and 1 base at J; junction bases unmatched: 7. The CDR3 loop is CASRQTGDPNTEAFF. CDR3 bases: TGTGCCAGCAGGCAGACAGGGGACCCGAACACTGAAGCTTTCTTT.

This clone was seen a few times. CDR3 loop: CASSLGYRGTEAFF. CDR3 sequence (DNA): TGTGCCAGCAGCTTAGGCTACAGGGGCACTGAAGCTTTCTTT. This sequence joins TRBV7-2 and TRBJ1-1; 7 bases align to TRBD1. Germline lookup yields CDR1 SGHTA and CDR2 FQGNSA. Trimming cost V 1 base and J 4 bases; bases outside gene matches: 3. This CDR3 has 14 residues.

This rearrangement joins TRBV3-1 (or the pseudogene TRBV3-2) to TRBJ2-6, with TRBD1 identical over 9 bases. J was trimmed by 1 base and V by 4 bases; bases with no gene match: 5. The CDR3 runs to 17 residues. Germline values: CDR1 LGHDT, CDR2 YNNKEL (reference sequence). The CDR3 protein is CASSRRDRVSGANVLTF. The CDR3 DNA follows: TGTGCCAGCAGCCGCCGGGACAGGGTTTCTGGGGCCAACGTCCTGACTTTC.

In this sample, this clone turned up once. The chain employs TRBV24-1 and TRBJ2-3, with D maybe TRBD1 (5 bases). Germline CDR1 reads KGHDR; CDR2 reads SFDVKD. The V end was cut by 10 bases, the J end by 3 bases, with 16 bases between. This CDR3 region has 14 residues. DNA of the CDR3: TGTGCCACTGGGTCGAGGAAGGGGACAGATACGCAGTATTTT. The encoded protein is CATGSRKGTDTQYF.

The chain carries TRBV6-5 and TRBJ2-7; D is unresolved. CDR1 and CDR2 (germline): MNHEY, SVGAGI. With 5 bases removed from V and 0 bases from J, the gap between germline ends came to 11 bases. This CDR3 contains 14 residues. CDR3 DNA sequence: TGTGCCAGCAGTCGTCAGTTCAGCTCCTACGAGCAGTACTTC. Encoded protein: CASSRQFSSYEQYF.

This chain links TRBV9 with TRBJ1-6, with D possibly TRBD1 on 5 matching bases. This CDR3 region has 13 residues. With 3 bases removed from V and 7 bases from J, the gap between germline ends came to 8 bases. Germline V lookup: CDR1 SGDLS, CDR2 YYNGEE. In nucleotides, the CDR3 is TGTGCCAGCAGCGAGGGGAGGAATTCACCCCTCCACTTT. It encodes CASSEGRNSPLHF. Drawing the rest from reference TRBV9 and TRBJ1-6, the complete variable domain is DSGVTQTPKHLITATGQRVTLRCSPRSGDLSVYWYQQSLDQGLQFLIQYYNGEERAKGNILERFSAQQFPDLHSELNLSSLELGDSALYFCASSEGRNSPLHFGNGTRLTVT.

By frequency in the sample, this clone is medium-sized (0.01 to 0.1%). The CDR3 loop is CASSGPVKAFF. The CDR3 coding sequence is TGTGCCAGCAGTGGTCCAGTTAAAGCTTTCTTT. This chain links TRBV25-1 with TRBJ1-1; D uncertain. The V gene's germline CDR1 is MGHDK and CDR2 SYGVNS. The CDR3 is 11 amino acids. Deletions cut 4 bases from V and 9 bases from J, with 9 bases between.

The chain recombines TRBV20-1 with TRBJ1-2; tentative D call: TRBD1 (6 bases). V lost 3 bases to trimming and J lost 2 bases, with 16 bases between them. Germline V gives CDR1 DFQATT, CDR2 SNEGSKA (reference sequence). This CDR3 comprises 15 residues. The CDR3 nucleotides are TGCAGTGCTAGTCCAACCAGGGGCGTGAACTATGGCTACACCTTC. Translation: CSASPTRGVNYGYTF.

The table lists this clone with a few counts. This chain connects TRBV5-1 to TRBJ2-7; TRBD2 matches at 10 bases. Per germline, CDR1 SGHRS and CDR2 YFSETQ. The CDR3 covers 15 residues. V was clipped by 4 bases and J by 4 bases; unmatched bases: 8. CDR3 nucleotides: TGCGCCAGCAGCCCGTCTAGCGGGAGTATGTACGAGCAGTACTTC. Translation gives CASSPSSGSMYEQYF.

The rearrangement links TRBV29-1 to TRBJ2-3; D gene uncertain. Trimming took off 8 bases at V and 4 bases at J, with 19 bases between the two ends. CDR3 length equals 14 residues. Germline CDR1 is SQVTM and CDR2 is ANQGSEA. DNA of the CDR3: TGCAGCCCCCTTTTAAACTCTAACCCAGATACGCAGTATTTT. It yields the protein CSPLLNSNPDTQYF.

This clone was detected only a few times. J is TRBJ2-2 and V is TRBV11-3; no clear D. Germline assignment: CDR1 SGHNT and CDR2 YENEEA. V lost 1 base and J lost 1, with 4 bases in between. This CDR3 region has 14 residues. CDR3 region: CASSLGQNTGELFF. As DNA, the CDR3 is TGTGCCAGCAGCTTAGGGCAGAACACCGGGGAGCTGTTTTTT. The full variable domain, in which reference TRBV11-3 and TRBJ2-2 provide the parts outside the CDR3, is EAGVVQSPRYKIIEKKQPVAFWCNPISGHNTLYWYLQNLGQGPELLIRYENEEAVDDSQLPKDRFSAERLKGVDSTLKIQPAELGDSAVYLCASSLGQNTGELFFGEGSRLTVL.

The rearrangement links TRBV24-1 to TRBJ1-6; 8 bases map to TRBD1. The CDR3 has 15 residues. The germline V gene has CDR1 KGHDR and CDR2 SFDVKD. With 2 bases clipped from V and 8 bases from J, the junction kept 4 bases outside the gene matches. The DNA for the CDR3 is TGTGCCACCAGTGATTCGGGACAGGAAGATTCACCCCTCCACTTT. It yields the protein CATSDSGQEDSPLHF.

The chain uses TRBV6-5 and TRBJ2-7, with TRBD1 matching over 10 bases. Looked up from germline, CDR1 is MNHEY and CDR2 is SVGAGI. This CDR3 spans 16 amino acids. V was clipped by 4 bases and J by 4 bases; unmatched bases: 10. For the CDR3, the DNA is TGTGCCAGCAGTTCCGTTCCCGGGACAGGGGTGTACGAGCAGTACTTC. Translated, it gives CASSSVPGTGVYEQYF.

This chain uses TRBV25-1 with TRBJ2-7; 8 bases are shared with TRBD1. The trim removed 4 bases at V and 0 bases at J, leaving 5 bases unmatched. Germline V gene lookup returns CDR1 MGHDK and CDR2 SYGVNS. The CDR3 is 15 amino acids. The CDR3 bases are TGTGCCAGCAGTGGGGGGGACAGGAGCTCCTACGAGCAGTACTTC. Its translation: CASSGGDRSSYEQYF.

V is TRBV18 and J is TRBJ2-1, with 16 bases that match TRBD2. The germline V gene encodes CDR1 KGHSH and CDR2 LQKENI. The CDR3 spans 16 residues. With 5 bases clipped from V and 9 bases from J, the junction kept 7 bases outside the gene matches. CDR3 bases: TGTGCCAGCTCAACCGGGACTAGCGGGGGGGGCTCTGAGCAGTTCTTC. Its translation is CASSTGTSGGGSEQFF.

To note about this clone: The sample carries other DNA sequences with the same CDR3. The chain recombines TRBV19 with TRBJ1-1; the D gene is possibly TRBD1 (5 bases). Trimming stripped 1 base from V and 7 bases from J, with 13 bases between. CDR1 and CDR2 (germline): LNHDA, SQIVND (reference sequence). The CDR3 consists of 14 residues. In DNA, the CDR3 is TGTGCCAGTAGTATAGGTCGGGGGAACGGTGAAGCTTTCTTT. Its protein is CASSIGRGNGEAFF.